The table lists the clone carrying this T cell receptor (beta chain) with many counts. This entry belongs to a study of human T cells and chemical hapten exposure. Time point here: patch test 1, 2 weeks after DPC sensitization. Treatment here: therapeutic diphenylcyclopropenone sensitization with weekly scalp DPC. TCRdb itself ran the RACE reads through MiXCR, one entry per CDR3 protein. The profile covers approximately 77,000 distinct CDR3 sequences, with about 8% appearing a single time and 1.5% to 1.9% taken by the ten largest. The CDR3 totals 11 residues. Trimming took off 3 bases at V and 11 bases at J, with 10 bases between the two ends.

The sequenced sample was whole blood, obtained in connection with sensitization to the hapten diphenylcyclopropenone (DPC). The receptor was isolated from a woman aged 30 to 39 with alopecia areata. Some clones in this sample may be carry-over from other donors' samples. The rearrangement uses TRBV12-3 or TRBV12-4 and TRBJ1-1; no definite D call. CDR3 sequence (DNA): TGTGCCAGCAGTTTGAATAGGGATGCTTTCTTT. Encoded protein: CASSLNRDAFF.